Listed below are T cell receptor beta chains from one sample, sequenced in a study of OX40 agonist ivuxolimab in advanced cancers. The table came from immunoSEQ multiplex PCR; TCRdb's copy has only in-frame clones and leaves some out. The sample holds about 26,000 clones; around four fifths are singletons and the top ten take more than 20%. Sequences were derived from CD4+ or CD8+ T cells sorted from blood, sampled in a trial of the OX40 agonist ivuxolimab. Receptor source: an adult with an advanced solid tumor such as melanoma, head and neck, liver or kidney cancer. Both conserved end residues are trimmed from each CDR3.

V,J,CDR3
TRBV27,TRBJ2-3,ASSWRGTDTQY
TRBV5-1,TRBJ1-2,ASSGTGGINYGYT
TRBV11-2,TRBJ1-3,ASSLGVYSGNTIY
TRBV19,TRBJ2-1,ASTDRGPFGQF
TRBV7-9,TRBJ1-2,ASSLEAGVYGYT
TRBV6-5,TRBJ2-1,ASSYTTANEQF
TRBV4-3,TRBJ2-3,ASSQTLAGEADTQY
TRBV19,TRBJ2-1,ASSIAGPGGEQF
TRBV2,TRBJ1-1,ASRGTEGEAF
TRBV6-4,TRBJ1-2,AKTRGYGYT
TRBV4-2,TRBJ2-5,ASSPQQIGGAGGLQETQY
TRBV6-1,TRBJ1-1,ASSLDRGDVAF
TRBV27,TRBJ1-5,ASSPVREVLQPQH
TRBV7-9,TRBJ2-4,ASSPTGGPSKNIQY
TRBV28,TRBJ1-3,ASSPLGQGPGTIY
TRBV6-5,TRBJ1-3,ASRGTGNSGNTIY
TRBV11-2,TRBJ2-1,ASSPGTSGSYNEQF
TRBV6-1,TRBJ1-5,ASSVSGLRDSNQPQH
TRBV11-2,TRBJ2-7,ASSPLRSLGHSYEQY
TRBV19,TRBJ2-1,ASSLAGAINEQF
TRBV13,TRBJ2-7,ASSRAGLAGQPYEQY
TRBV6-5,TRBJ2-7,ASSYRDASYEQY
TRBV11-3,TRBJ1-1,ASTPAGTEPNEAF
TRBV4-3,TRBJ2-3,ASSYEGGRADTQY
TRBV27,TRBJ1-1,AAQAGGKTEAF
TRBV7-9,TRBJ1-1,ASSSTGWLNTEAF
TRBV5-1,TRBJ1-1,ASTYRGMNTEAF
TRBV6-5,TRBJ2-3,ASTKGGVSDTQY
TRBV5-4,TRBJ1-1,ASRETANTEAF
TRBV11-2,TRBJ2-7,ASSPVVRGAYEQY
TRBV14,TRBJ2-7,ASSQVPGLAGDEQY
TRBV19,TRBJ2-3,ASEPGLAGGPTDTQY
TRBV7-9,TRBJ2-7,ASSFSGGEQY
TRBV11-2,TRBJ2-4,ASSLGPLGAKNIQY
TRBV19,TRBJ1-2,ASTPRGSSYGYT
TRBV5-1,TRBJ2-3,ASTPGGASTDTQY
TRBV6-1,TRBJ2-2,ASRGLAGDPGELF
TRBV2,TRBJ2-7,ASSELSASTYEQY
TRBV7-9,TRBJ2-1,ASSLRTSSYNEQF
TRBV6-4,TRBJ2-1,ASASAGTGGDEQF
TRBV2,TRBJ2-7,ASKGARHLYSYEQY
TRBV4-2,TRBJ2-1,ASGIARVNEQF
TRBV5-1,TRBJ2-7,ASSLDSGSYEQY
TRBV6-5,TRBJ1-1,ASSYKGVGTEAF
TRBV5-4,.,ASSPGTIYEQY
TRBV7-9,TRBJ2-7,ASSRDEGYEQY
TRBV19,TRBJ1-1,ASAQGNTEAF
TRBV29-1,TRBJ2-1,SVDDGLGEQF
TRBV7-6,TRBJ1-1,ASSSTALNTEAF
TRBV9,TRBJ2-1,ASSVESKIVGNEQF
TRBV28,TRBJ2-7,ASSDPGMYEQY
TRBV6-7,TRBJ2-7,ASSRLAGGLEQY
TRBV27,TRBJ1-2,ASRGTRYGYT
TRBV27,TRBJ2-4,ASSHRGEVGKNIQY
TRBV4-1,TRBJ2-7,ASSQVGGRAYEQY